Below, 21 T cell receptor beta chains from the same sample are listed, as sequenced in a study of T cell responses to AZD1222 COVID-19 vaccine. Clones were read by immunoSEQ multiplex PCR, and TCRdb kept only the in-frame ones, dropping some. The repertoire holds over 70,000 clones, with about three quarters as singletons. Sequenced material: peripheral blood, taken 28 days after the second dose of the MenACWY control vaccine. All receptors derive from an adult who received the MenACWY meningococcal vaccine as a control.

This clone has a single count. V gene TRBV28 combines with J gene TRBJ1-2; 9 positions match TRBD1. CDR3 length: 16 amino acids. Germline V gene data show CDR1 as MDHEN and CDR2 as SYDVKM. V shed 2 bases and J 8 bases; nucleotides not matched to a gene: 12. The CDR3 region is CASSLEGGTGMRGYTF. CDR3 coding DNA: TGTGCCAGCAGTTTAGAGGGCGGGACAGGGATGAGAGGCTACACCTTC.

This chain joins TRBV5-4 and TRBJ2-2; TRBD2 matches 7 bases. This CDR3 region has 12 residues. CDR1 SGHNT and CDR2 YYREEE come from the germline V gene (reference sequence). V gave up 4 bases and J gave up 7 bases; unmatched junction bases: 1. Written as DNA, the CDR3 is TGTGCCAGCAGCAGCGGGGTCGGGGAGCTGTTTTTT. Translated: CASSSGVGELFF.

The chain recombines TRBV3-1 (or the pseudogene TRBV3-2) with TRBJ1-2; the D gene is possibly TRBD1 (5 bases). Germline V CDR1 and CDR2: LGHDT, YNNKEL (reference sequence). V lost 2 bases and J lost 4, with 11 bases in between. This CDR3 spans 14 amino acids. The CDR3: CASSQRNQGYGYTF. The CDR3 bases are TGTGCCAGCAGCCAAAGAAACCAGGGCTATGGCTACACCTTC.

The CDR3 DNA reads TGTGCCAGCCTTTCCCTAGCGGCCCCCTACAATGAGCAGTTCTTC. The encoded protein is CASLSLAAPYNEQFF. This chain links TRBV21-1 with TRBJ2-1; TRBD2 reflects the table's D call only, with no check against the DNA. TRBV21-1 is reported as a pseudogene. The CDR3 sequence is 15 residues long.

V usage is TRBV9 and J usage is TRBJ1-2, with 7 bases aligning to TRBD1. V lost 3 bases, J lost 4 bases, and 3 bases stayed unmatched. This CDR3 contains 13 residues. Germline CDR1 and CDR2: SGDLS and YYNGEE. CDR3 nucleotides: TGTGCCAGCAGCGAGGGACAGTCCTATGGCTACACCTTC. It yields the protein CASSEGQSYGYTF.

This rearrangement joins TRBV29-1 to TRBJ1-2, with 10 positions matching TRBD1. Germline-derived CDR1 and CDR2 are SQVTM and ANQGSEA. The CDR3 length is 13 residues. Trimming removed 6 bases from V and 6 bases from J; junction bases left unmatched: 7. CDR3 sequence (DNA): TGCAGCGTGATGGACAGGGGGTCGGATGGCTACACCTTC. Translated: CSVMDRGSDGYTF.

This chain connects TRBV4-1 to TRBJ1-1, with D possibly being TRBD1 (6 bases). This CDR3 comprises 13 residues. The ends were cut back, 0 bases at V and 5 bases at J, with 7 bases in the middle. Per germline, CDR1 MGHRA and CDR2 YSYEKL. The CDR3 protein is CASSQDRGTEAFF. The CDR3, as DNA: TGCGCCAGCAGCCAAGATAGGGGGACTGAAGCTTTCTTT.

The rearrangement links TRBV5-1 to TRBJ1-3; 7 bases line up with TRBD1. Germline loops: CDR1 SGHRS, CDR2 YFSETQ. V lost 3 bases and J lost 0; bases outside the gene matches: 15. This CDR3 is built from 19 residues. The CDR3 region has the DNA TGCGCCAGCAGCTCCCTCGGACAGGCTCTAAGTAACTCTGGAAACACCATATATTTT. Protein: CASSSLGQALSNSGNTIYF.

The chain couples TRBV18 to TRBJ2-5, with 10 bases lining up with TRBD1. The germline V gene has CDR1 KGHSH and CDR2 LQKENI. This CDR3 has 15 amino acids. V shed 5 bases and J 1 base; nucleotides not matched to a gene: 4. The CDR3 sequence is CASSSTGGFQETQYF. In DNA form, the CDR3 reads TGTGCCAGCTCATCGACAGGGGGCTTCCAAGAGACCCAGTACTTC.

V gene TRBV20-1 combines with J gene TRBJ2-1; 11 bases agree with TRBD2. Germline loops: CDR1 DFQATT, CDR2 SNEGSKA (reference sequence). This CDR3 is 18 amino acids long. The V segment lost 3 bases and the J segment 0 bases; nucleotides outside the gene matches: 10. CDR3 loop: CSASVSLAGGLSYNEQFF. The DNA of the CDR3 is TGCAGTGCTAGTGTGAGCCTAGCGGGGGGCCTCTCCTACAATGAGCAGTTCTTC.

The rearrangement uses TRBV7-8 and TRBJ1-1, with a weak D call TRBD1 (5 bases). V was shortened by 2 bases and J by 1 base, with 11 bases between the two germline ends. The germline CDR1 and CDR2 sequences are SGHVS and FQNEAQ. The CDR3 loop spans 15 amino acids. The CDR3 DNA is TGTGCCAGCAGCTTACTGGGACGGAAGAACACTGAAGCTTTCTTT. Translation gives CASSLLGRKNTEAFF.

The chain recombines TRBV7-2 with TRBJ2-5, with 7 bases identical to TRBD1. The CDR3 spans 15 residues. V lost 5 bases and J lost 0; bases outside the gene matches: 6. Per the germline V gene, CDR1 is SGHTA and CDR2 is FQGNSA. CDR3 protein: CASSQNRGNQETQYF. The DNA of the CDR3 is TGTGCCAGCAGCCAAAACAGGGGAAACCAAGAGACCCAGTACTTC.

The chain employs TRBV7-9 and TRBJ2-6, with no clear D. V shed 2 bases and J shed 0 bases, with 14 bases lying between them. The length of the CDR3 is 18 residues. Per germline, CDR1 SEHNR and CDR2 FQNEAQ (reference sequence). DNA of the CDR3: TGTGCCAGCAGCTTAACCCAAATAGCAGACTCTGGGGCCAACGTCCTGACTTTC. Its translation: CASSLTQIADSGANVLTF.

The rearrangement uses TRBV6-1 and TRBJ1-5; maybe TRBD1 (5 bases). The CDR3 spans 16 residues. The V end was cut by 4 bases, the J end by 3 bases, with 16 bases between. CDR1 and CDR2 from the germline V gene are MNHNS and SASEGT. CDR3 in DNA: TGTGCCAGCAGTGTCTCAAGGGGACTAAACAATCAGCCCCAGCATTTT. This encodes CASSVSRGLNNQPQHF.

CDR3 sequence reads: CASRRGDGEKLFF. DNA of the CDR3: TGTGCCAGCAGACGGGGGGACGGCGAAAAACTGTTTTTT. V and J are TRBV5-5 and TRBJ1-4, with a tentative D call TRBD1 (5 bases). CDR3 size: 13 residues. V lost 5 bases and J lost 8, with 13 bases in between. Looked up from germline, CDR1 is SGHKS and CDR2 is YYEKEE (reference sequence).

The chain recombines TRBV15 with TRBJ1-1; 7 bases map to TRBD1. The CDR3 totals 19 residues. Germline-derived CDR1 and CDR2 are LNHNV and YYDKDF (reference sequence). V dropped 1 base and J dropped 0; count of bases not matched to a gene: 14. The chain's CDR3 is CATSRGDRVRITVNTEAFF. CDR3 nucleotide sequence: TGTGCCACCAGCAGAGGTGACAGGGTAAGGATTACGGTGAACACTGAAGCTTTCTTT.

The rearrangement links TRBV5-6 to TRBJ2-5; TRBD1 aligns across 9 bases. The germline V gene has CDR1 SGHDT and CDR2 YYEEEE. The J segment lost 3 bases and the V segment lost 4 bases, leaving 4 bases of the junction unmatched. This CDR3 has 14 residues. CDR3 bases: TGTGCCAGCAGCACCCGGACAGGGGAAGAGACCCAGTACTTC. Encoded protein: CASSTRTGEETQYF.

The rearrangement joins TRBV10-1 to TRBJ2-2, with D hard to call. The CDR3 totals 13 residues. From germline, CDR1 is WNHNN and CDR2 SYGVQD (reference sequence). V was pared by 3 bases and J by 6 bases, with 8 bases between. The CDR3 sequence: CASSESAAGELFF. CDR3 sequence (DNA): TGCGCCAGCAGTGAAAGTGCGGCCGGGGAGCTGTTTTTT.

The chain carries TRBV19 and TRBJ2-7, with D uncertain. Germline values: CDR1 LNHDA, CDR2 SQIVND (reference sequence). The V and J ends lost 8 bases and 6 bases respectively, with 17 bases between them. The CDR3 consists of 13 residues. CDR3: CASADLAGSEQYF. The CDR3 nucleotides are TGTGCCAGTGCGGACCTCGCTGGTAGCGAGCAGTACTTC.

V is TRBV12-3 or TRBV12-4 and J is TRBJ2-7, with D perhaps matching TRBD1 (6 bases). The CDR3 spans 12 residues. V lost 6 bases and J lost 5, with 11 bases in between. The DNA for the CDR3 is TGTGCCAGCAGCCGTACAGGGAACGAGCAGTACTTC. This encodes CASSRTGNEQYF.

V gene TRBV7-2 combines with J gene TRBJ2-7, with a tentative D call TRBD2 (6 bases). CDR3 size: 17 residues. V lost 6 bases and J lost 0, with 21 bases in between. Germline V gene lookup returns CDR1 SGHTA and CDR2 FQGNSA. As DNA, the CDR3 is TGTGCCAGCAGTTCGGAGGGTGTGGCGGACAACTCCTACGAGCAGTACTTC. This translates into CASSSEGVADNSYEQYF.